Shown below are 3 T cell receptor beta chains from a single sample sequenced in a study of OX40 agonist ivuxolimab in advanced cancers. Only in-frame clones appear in the TCRdb table, and some are missing; sequencing was by immunoSEQ multiplex PCR. The data show about 79,000 clones, approximately 94% seen once. Sample: CD4+ or CD8+ T cells sorted from blood, taken in a trial of the OX40 agonist ivuxolimab. These TCRs come from an adult with an advanced solid tumor such as melanoma, head and neck, liver or kidney cancer.

This chain links TRBV5-1 with TRBJ1-1; D gene unclear. Trimming left V 4 bases short and J 1 base short, with 11 bases between. CDR3 length equals 14 residues. CDR1 SGHRS and CDR2 YFSETQ come from the germline V gene. The CDR3 nucleotides are TGCGCCAGCAGCCCTGGAGCAGAGAACACTGAAGCTTTCTTT. Translating it yields CASSPGAENTEAFF.

This clone was counted ten times or more. The rearrangement joins TRBV5-8 to TRBJ2-7; D may be TRBD1 (5 bases). The CDR3 consists of 16 residues. The germline CDR1 and CDR2 sequences are SGHTS and YDEGEE. Trimming stripped 0 bases from V and 0 bases from J, with 13 bases between. CDR3 in DNA: TGTGCCAGCAGCTTGGCGCTGGCAGGGTACTCCTACGAGCAGTACTTC. Its translation: CASSLALAGYSYEQYF. The variable domain in full, completed from reference TRBV5-8 and TRBJ2-7, reads EAGVTQSPTHLIKTRGQQATLRCSPISGHTSVYWYQQALGLGLQFLLWYDEGEERNRGNFPPRFSGRQFPNYSSELNVNALELEDSALYLCASSLALAGYSYEQYFGPGTRLTVT.

This clone was seen just once. J is TRBJ2-2 and V is TRBV28; a possible D gene is TRBD1 (7 bases). V dropped 6 bases and J dropped 6 bases, with 11 bases sitting between them. The CDR3 runs to 13 residues. Germline loops: CDR1 MDHEN, CDR2 SYDVKM. This CDR3 reads CASRAGQSGELFF. The CDR3 DNA sequence: TGTGCCAGCAGGGCGGGACAGTCCGGGGAGCTGTTTTTT.